A single sample is the source of the 2 T cell receptor beta chains below, sequenced in a study of CD8 T cells in ankylosing spondylitis. One entry per CDR3 protein, called by TCRdb with MiXCR from the 5' RACE reads. The sample shows under 85,000 distinct CDR3 sequences, roughly 5.3% of them seen only once. Specimen: blood, either unsorted or a sorted T cell fraction (not recorded which). Receptors were obtained from a male donor with ankylosing spondylitis or in good health (not recorded which).

This clonotype was counted at least ten times. The chain recombines TRBV28 with TRBJ1-2; 7 bases line up with TRBD1. The CDR3 is 19 amino acids. V was clipped by 5 bases and J by 3 bases; unmatched bases: 21. Germline assignment: CDR1 MDHEN and CDR2 SYDVKM. CDR3 coding DNA: TGTGCCAGCAGTCGGCCGCTGAGACAGGGTATAAGGGAGGACTATGGCTACACCTTC. Protein: CASSRPLRQGIREDYGYTF.

In its sample, this clonotype is medium-sized. The chain employs TRBV20-1 and TRBJ2-5; 10 positions match TRBD2. V lost 0 bases and J lost 5; bases outside the gene matches: 3. There are 14 residues in the CDR3. In germline, CDR1 is DFQATT, CDR2 SNEGSKA (reference sequence). CDR3 coding DNA: TGCAGTGCTAGAGAGGCTAGCGGGGGTGAGACCCAGTACTTC. Translation: CSAREASGGETQYF.